This is a list of T cell receptor beta chains from one sample in a study of shared clonotypes between healthy human individuals. Produced via immunoSEQ multiplex PCR; TCRdb's table is partial and in-frame only. The sample carries some 2,100,000 clones, more than 85% recorded once. The sequenced sample was naive CD8+ T cells from PBMCs. The origin of the receptors is a man aged 18 to 30 in good health. Some clones in this sample may be carry-over from other donors' samples. The CDR3 runs from the conserved cysteine through the conserved F or W. D genes are given only for firm matches. Size is omitted from some rows. Given values are once, few, many or a class for expanded clones.

>TRBJ2-3|.|TRBV30|.
TGTGCCTGGAGTTGGCTAGCCGCTACAGATACGCAGTATTTT
CAWSWLAATDTQYF
>TRBJ1-1|.|TRBV7-2|.
TGTGCCAGCAGCTTAGAAGGTAGATGGAGCTTGAACACTGAAGCTTTCTTT
CASSLEGRWSLNTEAFF
>TRBJ2-2|.|TRBV27|.
TGTGCCAGCAGTTTATCGTTGGTTTGGGGGTCCACCGGGGAGCTGTTTTTT
CASSLSLVWGSTGELFF
>TRBJ2-7|.|TRBV5-1|.
TGCGCCAGCAGCGTTGGACTCAGCGAGCAGTACTTC
CASSVGLSEQYF
>TRBJ2-4|few|TRBV27|.
TGTGCCAGCAGTTGGCTAGGGGAAAACATTCAGTACTTC
CASSWLGENIQYF
>TRBJ2-7|.|TRBV7-9|TRBD2
TGTGCCAGCAGCTTGGGGTTGGGACTAGCGCCCGGTCTGGAGCAGTACTTC
CASSLGLGLAPGLEQYF
>TRBJ2-7|.|TRBV7-9|.
TGTGCCAGCAGCTTAGCGGACAACTCCTACGAGCAGTACTTC
CASSLADNSYEQYF
>TRBJ2-1|.|TRBV27|TRBD1
TGTGCCAGCAGTCGTCCTGGGACAGGGGACAATGAGCAGTTCTTC
CASSRPGTGDNEQFF
>TRBJ1-5|.|TRBV15|.
TGTGCCACCAGCCCCCCCGGGCAGGGCAATCAGCCCCAGCATTTT
CATSPPGQGNQPQHF
>TRBJ1-5|.|TRBV30|.
TGTGCCTGGAGTGTCAAGGGGGATGGCAATCAGCCCCAGCATTTT
CAWSVKGDGNQPQHF
>TRBJ2-7|.|TRBV4-2|.
TGTGCCAGCAGCACGGGAGCAGGTCCCTCCTACGAGCAGTACTTC
CASSTGAGPSYEQYF
>TRBJ1-4|.|TRBV9|.
TGTGCCAGCAGCGTAGCCGGGGGGCCAAATAATGAAAAACTGTTTTTT
CASSVAGGPNNEKLFF
>TRBJ2-5|.|TRBV7-9|TRBD1
TGTGCCAGCAGCAAGGACAGGGGAGGCGAGACCCAGTACTTC
CASSKDRGGETQYF
>TRBJ2-7|.|TRBV21-1|.
TGTGCCAGCAGCAGGCCTCGTGAGGTTTACAATGGGACTAGCGGTTCCTACGAGCAGTACTTC
CASSRPREVYNGTSGSYEQYF
>TRBJ2-1|once|TRBV5-1|.
TGCGCCAGCAACGACGTGGGGGTTAACAATGAGCAGTTCTTC
CASNDVGVNNEQFF
>TRBJ2-2|.|TRBV6-1|.
TGTGCCAGCAGTGAAGCGATTTGGAATACCGGGGAGCTGTTTTTT
CASSEAIWNTGELFF
>TRBJ2-2|.|TRBV7-9|TRBD1
TGTGCCAGCACGACAGGGCTGAACACCGGGGAGCTGTTTTTT
CASTTGLNTGELFF
>TRBJ2-2|.|TRBV19|.
TGTGCCAGTAGTATGTTAGAGACCTGGGGCACCGGGGAGCTGTTTTTT
CASSMLETWGTGELFF
>TRBJ1-1|once|TRBV28|.
TGTGCCAGCAGTTGGCCGTCCGGGGGCACTGAAGCTTTCTTT
CASSWPSGGTEAFF
>TRBJ2-7|.|TRBV27|.
TGTGCCAGCAGTCCATCCCAGGGACTCAGGAACTACGAGCAGTACTTC
CASSPSQGLRNYEQYF
>TRBJ2-2|.|TRBV5-1|TRBD1
TGCGCCAGCAGCTTGGCCGGGACAGGCGGGCCCGGGGAGCTGTTTTTT
CASSLAGTGGPGELFF
>TRBJ2-1|.|TRBV11-2|.
TGTGCCAGCAGCTTCGGGGGAAGATCGGAGCAGTTCTTC
CASSFGGRSEQFF